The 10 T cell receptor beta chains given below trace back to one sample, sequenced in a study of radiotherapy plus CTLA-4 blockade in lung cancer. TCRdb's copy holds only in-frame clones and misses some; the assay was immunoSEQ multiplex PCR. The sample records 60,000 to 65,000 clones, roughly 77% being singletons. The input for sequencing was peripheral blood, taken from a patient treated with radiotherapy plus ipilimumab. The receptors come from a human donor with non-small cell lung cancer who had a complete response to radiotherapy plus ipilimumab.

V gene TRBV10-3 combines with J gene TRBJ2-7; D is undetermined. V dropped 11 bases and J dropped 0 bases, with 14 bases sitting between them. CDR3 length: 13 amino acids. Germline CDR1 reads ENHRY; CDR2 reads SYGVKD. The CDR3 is CASRHSLSYEQYF. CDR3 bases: TGTGCCTCCAGACACAGTCTCTCCTACGAGCAGTACTTC.

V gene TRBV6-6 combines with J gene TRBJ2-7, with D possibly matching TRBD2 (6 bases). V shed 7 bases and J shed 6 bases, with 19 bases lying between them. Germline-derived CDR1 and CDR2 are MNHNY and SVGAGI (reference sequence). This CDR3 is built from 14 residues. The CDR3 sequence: CASKNGGLSGEQYV. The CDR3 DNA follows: TGTGCCAGCAAGAACGGGGGTCTCTCGGGCGAGCAGTACGTC.

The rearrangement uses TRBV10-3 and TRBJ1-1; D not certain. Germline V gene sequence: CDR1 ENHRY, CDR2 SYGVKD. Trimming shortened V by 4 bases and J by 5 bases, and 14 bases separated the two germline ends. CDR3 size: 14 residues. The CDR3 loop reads CAISAGRDRTEAFF. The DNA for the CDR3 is TGTGCCATCAGTGCCGGGAGGGATCGGACTGAAGCTTTCTTT.

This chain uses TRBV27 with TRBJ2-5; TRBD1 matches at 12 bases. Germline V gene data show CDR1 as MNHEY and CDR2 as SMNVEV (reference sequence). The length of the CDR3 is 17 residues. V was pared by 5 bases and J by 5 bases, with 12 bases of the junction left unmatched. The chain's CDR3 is CASSALEGTGGDETQYF. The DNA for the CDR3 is TGTGCCAGCAGTGCCCTCGAGGGGACAGGGGGCGACGAGACCCAGTACTTC.

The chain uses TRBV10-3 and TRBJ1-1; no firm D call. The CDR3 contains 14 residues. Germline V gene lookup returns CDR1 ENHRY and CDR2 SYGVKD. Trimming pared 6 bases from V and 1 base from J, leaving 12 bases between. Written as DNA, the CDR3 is TGTGCCATCAGGGTAGGGTCGACGAACACTGAAGCTTTCTTT. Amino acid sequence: CAIRVGSTNTEAFF.

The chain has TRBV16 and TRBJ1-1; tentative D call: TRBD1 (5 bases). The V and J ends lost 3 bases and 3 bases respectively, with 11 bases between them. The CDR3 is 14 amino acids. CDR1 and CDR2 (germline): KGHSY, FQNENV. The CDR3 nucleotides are TGTGCCAGCAGCCAGTCCGGGGGTCACACTGAAGCTTTCTTT. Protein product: CASSQSGGHTEAFF.

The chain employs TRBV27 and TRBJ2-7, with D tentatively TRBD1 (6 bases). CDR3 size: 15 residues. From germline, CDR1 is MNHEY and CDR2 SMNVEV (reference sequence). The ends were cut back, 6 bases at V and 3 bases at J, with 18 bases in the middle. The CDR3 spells CASRLTGSGVYEQYV. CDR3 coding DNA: TGTGCCAGCAGGTTAACAGGGAGTGGGGTCTACGAGCAGTACGTC.

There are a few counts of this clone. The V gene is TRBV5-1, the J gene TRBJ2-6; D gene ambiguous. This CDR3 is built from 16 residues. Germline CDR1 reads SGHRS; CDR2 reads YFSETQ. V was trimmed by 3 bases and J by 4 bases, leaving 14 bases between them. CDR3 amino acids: CASSSLGKPGANVLTF. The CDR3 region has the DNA TGCGCCAGCAGCTCGCTTGGTAAGCCAGGGGCCAACGTCCTGACTTTC.

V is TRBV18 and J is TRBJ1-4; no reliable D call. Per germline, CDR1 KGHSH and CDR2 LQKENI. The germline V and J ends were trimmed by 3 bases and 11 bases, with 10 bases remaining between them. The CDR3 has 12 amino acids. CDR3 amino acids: CASSPEETKLFF. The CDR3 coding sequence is TGTGCCAGCTCACCCGAAGAGACGAAACTGTTTTTT.

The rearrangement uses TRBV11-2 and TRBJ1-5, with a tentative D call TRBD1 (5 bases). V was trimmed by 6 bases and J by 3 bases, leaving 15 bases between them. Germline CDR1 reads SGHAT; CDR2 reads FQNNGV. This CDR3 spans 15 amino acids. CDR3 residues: CASSPGGVANQPQHF. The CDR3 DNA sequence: TGTGCCAGCAGTCCCGGGGGGGTGGCCAATCAGCCCCAGCATTTT.